This entry concerns a single T cell receptor beta chain. What it binds is unknown. This specimen comes from a study of neoadjuvant anti-PD-1 for oral cavity cancer. Study-level background: Before surgery, most patients got three to four biweekly 3 mg/kg nivolumab doses.

This CDR3 spans 11 amino acids. Germline V gives CDR1 MNHNS, CDR2 SASEGT. The V end lost 6 bases, the J end lost 7 bases, and 9 bases lay between the germline ends. PBMCs were not maintained or expanded in culture before analysis. General study results and limits: Non-responders to neoadjuvant nivolumab had significantly more clonal PBMC T cells than responders.

Sequenced by immunoSEQ multiplex PCR; TCRdb stores in-frame clones only, minus some. The table has roughly 14,000 clones, approximately 70% seen once. This clonotype originated in a person aged 40 to 85 with oral cavity squamous cell carcinoma. The specimen was PBMCs, collected before nivolumab (anti-PD-1) treatment. The rearrangement joins TRBV6-1 to TRBJ1-1; D is ambiguous. In DNA form, the CDR3 reads TGTGCCAGCAGGGACGGGCTTGAAGCTTTCTTT. Its protein is CASRDGLEAFF.